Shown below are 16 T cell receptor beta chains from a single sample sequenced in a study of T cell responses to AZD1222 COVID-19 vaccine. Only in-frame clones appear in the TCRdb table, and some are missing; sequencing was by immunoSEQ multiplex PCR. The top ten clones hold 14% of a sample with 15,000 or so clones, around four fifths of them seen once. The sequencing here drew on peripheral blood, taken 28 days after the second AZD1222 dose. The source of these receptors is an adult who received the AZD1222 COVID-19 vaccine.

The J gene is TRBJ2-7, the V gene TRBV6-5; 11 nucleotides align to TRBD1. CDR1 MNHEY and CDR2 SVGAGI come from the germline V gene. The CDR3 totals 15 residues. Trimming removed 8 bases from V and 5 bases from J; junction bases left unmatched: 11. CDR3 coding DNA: TGTGCCAGCCTGACGGACAGGGGGCCCCCCCACGAGCAGTACTTC. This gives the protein CASLTDRGPPHEQYF.

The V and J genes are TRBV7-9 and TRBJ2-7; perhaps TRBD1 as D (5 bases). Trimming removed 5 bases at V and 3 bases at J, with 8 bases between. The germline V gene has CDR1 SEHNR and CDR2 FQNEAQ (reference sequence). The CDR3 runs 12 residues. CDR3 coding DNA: TGTGCCAGCAGCCAAGGGGACTACGAGCAGTACTTC. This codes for CASSQGDYEQYF. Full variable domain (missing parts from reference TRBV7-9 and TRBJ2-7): DTGVSQNPRHKITKRGQNVTFRCDPISEHNRLYWYRQTLGQGPEFLTYFQNEAQLEKSRLLSDRFSAERPKGSFSTLEIQRTEQGDSAMYLCASSQGDYEQYFGPGTRLTVT.

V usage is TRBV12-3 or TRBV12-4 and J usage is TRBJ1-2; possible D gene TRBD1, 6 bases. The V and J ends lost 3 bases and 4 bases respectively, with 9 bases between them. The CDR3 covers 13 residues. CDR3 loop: CASSFEGGYGYTF. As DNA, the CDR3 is TGTGCCAGCAGTTTTGAGGGGGGCTATGGCTACACCTTC.

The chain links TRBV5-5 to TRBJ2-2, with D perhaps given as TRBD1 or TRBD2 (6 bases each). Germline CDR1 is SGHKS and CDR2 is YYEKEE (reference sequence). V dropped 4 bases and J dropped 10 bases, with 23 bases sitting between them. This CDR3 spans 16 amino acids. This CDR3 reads CASSRGFGQNIEELFF. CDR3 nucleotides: TGTGCCAGCAGCCGGGGGTTTGGACAGAATATTGAGGAGCTGTTTTTT.

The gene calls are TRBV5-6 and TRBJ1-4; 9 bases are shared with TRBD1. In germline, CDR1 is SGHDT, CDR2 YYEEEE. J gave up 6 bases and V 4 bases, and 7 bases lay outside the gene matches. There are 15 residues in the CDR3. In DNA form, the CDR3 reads TGTGCCAGCAGCATAACAGGGGGCATGTATGAAAAACTGTTTTTT. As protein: CASSITGGMYEKLFF. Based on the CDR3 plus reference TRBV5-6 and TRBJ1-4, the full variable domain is DAGVTQSPTHLIKTRGQQVTLRCSPKSGHDTVSWYQQALGQGPQFIFQYYEEEERQRGNFPDRFSGHQFPNYSSELNVNALLLGDSALYLCASSITGGMYEKLFFGSGTQLSVL.

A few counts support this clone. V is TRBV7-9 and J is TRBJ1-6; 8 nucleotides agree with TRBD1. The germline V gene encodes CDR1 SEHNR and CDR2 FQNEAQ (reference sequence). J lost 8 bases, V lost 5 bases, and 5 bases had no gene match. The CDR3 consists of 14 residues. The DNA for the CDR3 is TGTGCCAGCAGCCTCACAGGGGGTGATTCACCCCTCCACTTT. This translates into CASSLTGGDSPLHF.

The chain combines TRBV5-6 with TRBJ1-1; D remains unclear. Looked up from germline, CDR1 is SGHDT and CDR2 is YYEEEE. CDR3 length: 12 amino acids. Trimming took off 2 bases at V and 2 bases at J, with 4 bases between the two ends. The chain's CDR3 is CASSFTNTEAFF. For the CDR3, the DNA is TGTGCCAGCAGCTTCACCAACACTGAAGCTTTCTTT. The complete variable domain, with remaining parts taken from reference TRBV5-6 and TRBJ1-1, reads DAGVTQSPTHLIKTRGQQVTLRCSPKSGHDTVSWYQQALGQGPQFIFQYYEEEERQRGNFPDRFSGHQFPNYSSELNVNALLLGDSALYLCASSFTNTEAFFGQGTRLTVV.

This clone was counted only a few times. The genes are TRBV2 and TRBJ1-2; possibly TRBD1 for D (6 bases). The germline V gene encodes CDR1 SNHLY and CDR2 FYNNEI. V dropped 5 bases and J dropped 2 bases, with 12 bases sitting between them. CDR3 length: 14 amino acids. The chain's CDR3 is CASSSQGNNYGYTF. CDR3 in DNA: TGTGCCAGCAGTTCTCAGGGGAACAACTATGGCTACACCTTC.

The CDR3 spells CASSFGRTYEQYF. The CDR3 coding sequence is TGTGCCAGCAGTTTTGGGCGGACCTACGAGCAGTACTTC. This chain joins TRBV12-3 or TRBV12-4 and TRBJ2-7; D unclear. The CDR3 contains 13 residues. V was clipped by 3 bases and J by 2 bases, with 8 bases between them.

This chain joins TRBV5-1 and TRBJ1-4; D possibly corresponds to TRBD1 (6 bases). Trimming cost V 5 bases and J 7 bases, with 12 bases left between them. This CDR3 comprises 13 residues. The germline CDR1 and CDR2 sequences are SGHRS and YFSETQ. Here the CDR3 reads CASSEGRGEKLFF. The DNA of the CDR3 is TGCGCCAGCAGTGAAGGCAGGGGTGAAAAACTGTTTTTT.

In nucleotides, the CDR3 is TGTGCCAGTAGTTGGACCAGACGAGGGACCTACGAGCAGTACTTC. Its protein is CASSWTRRGTYEQYF. This sequence joins TRBV19 and TRBJ2-7; possibly TRBD2 for D (5 bases). Trimming removed 5 bases from V and 2 bases from J, with 16 bases in between. The CDR3 extends over 15 amino acids. Germline CDR1 and CDR2: LNHDA and SQIVND (reference sequence).

The CDR3 sequence is CASSPGQGGMQPQHF. The CDR3 DNA is TGTGCCAGCTCACCGGGACAGGGTGGAATGCAGCCCCAGCATTTT. The chain is built from TRBV18 and TRBJ1-5; 9 nucleotides agree with TRBD1. V lost 3 bases and J lost 7; bases outside the gene matches: 7. This CDR3 has 15 residues. CDR1 and CDR2 (germline): KGHSH, LQKENI.

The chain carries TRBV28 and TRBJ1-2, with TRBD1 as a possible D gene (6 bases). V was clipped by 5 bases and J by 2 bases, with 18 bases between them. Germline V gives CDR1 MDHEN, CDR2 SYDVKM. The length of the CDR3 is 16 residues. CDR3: CASSPGGGAGNYGYTF. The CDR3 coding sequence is TGTGCCAGCAGTCCTGGGGGGGGCGCGGGGAACTATGGCTACACCTTC.

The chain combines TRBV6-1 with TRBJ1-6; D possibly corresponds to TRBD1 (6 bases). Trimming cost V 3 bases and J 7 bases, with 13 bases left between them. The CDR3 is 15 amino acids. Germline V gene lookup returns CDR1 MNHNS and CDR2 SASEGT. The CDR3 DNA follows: TGTGCCAGCAGTGACATCCCGCAGGGGAATTCACCCCTCCACTTT. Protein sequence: CASSDIPQGNSPLHF.

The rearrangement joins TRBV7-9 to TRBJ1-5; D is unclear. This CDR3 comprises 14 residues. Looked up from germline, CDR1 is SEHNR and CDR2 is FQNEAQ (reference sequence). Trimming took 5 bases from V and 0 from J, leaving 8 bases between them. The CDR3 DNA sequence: TGTGCCAGCAGCAAAACCGATAGCAATCAGCCCCAGCATTTT. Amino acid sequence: CASSKTDSNQPQHF.

The CDR3 region is CASSLRVQAFF. The CDR3, as DNA: TGTGCCAGCAGCTTACGTGTTCAAGCTTTCTTT. The chain links TRBV7-2 to TRBJ1-1; D unclear. The CDR3 totals 11 residues. The germline V and J ends were trimmed by 2 bases and 9 bases, with 7 bases remaining between them. Germline CDR1 SGHTA, CDR2 FQGNSA.